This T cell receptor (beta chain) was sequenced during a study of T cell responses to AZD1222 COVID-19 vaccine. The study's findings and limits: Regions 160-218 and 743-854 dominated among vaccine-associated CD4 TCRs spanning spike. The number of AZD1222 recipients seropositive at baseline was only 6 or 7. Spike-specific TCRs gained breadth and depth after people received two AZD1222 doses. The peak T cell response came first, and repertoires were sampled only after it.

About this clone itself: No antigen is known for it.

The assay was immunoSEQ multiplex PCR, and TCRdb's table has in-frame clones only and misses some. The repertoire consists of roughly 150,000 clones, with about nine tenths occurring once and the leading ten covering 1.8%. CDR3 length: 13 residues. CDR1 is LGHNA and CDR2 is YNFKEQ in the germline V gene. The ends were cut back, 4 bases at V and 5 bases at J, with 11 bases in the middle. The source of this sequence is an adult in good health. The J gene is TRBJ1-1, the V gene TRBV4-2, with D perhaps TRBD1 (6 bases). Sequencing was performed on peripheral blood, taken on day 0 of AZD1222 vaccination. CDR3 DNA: TGTGCCAGCAGCCCACAGGGCCGGACTGAAGCTTTCTTT. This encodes CASSPQGRTEAFF.